This section outlines one T cell receptor beta chain sequence together with its context. The junction differs from germline at one of its ends, possibly a read error. The sample belongs to a study of CDR3 diversity in severe acne. TCRdb processed the PCR reads anew with MiXCR; each CDR3 protein has one entry. The table has over 100,000 distinct CDR3 sequences, roughly half seen once. This CDR3 region has 14 residues. Per germline, CDR1 ENHRY and CDR2 SYGVKD. This chain uses TRBV10-3 with TRBJ2-7; 12 bases match TRBD2. Sequenced input: blood. The TCR sequence derives from a male donor with acne. The CDR3 DNA reads TGTGCCAGCAGTCTTAGACTAGCGGGAGTAGAGCAGTACTTC. Translation gives CASSLRLAGVEQYF.